This T cell receptor beta chain comes out of a study of blood T cell repertoires in COVID-19. As processed by the authors: Estimated nucleated cell counts came from reference gene primer amplification. Data came from immunoSEQ multiplex PCR; TCRdb stores just in-frame clones and leaves some out. V and J calls and clone size are as listed in that table; D and trimming were resolved from the DNA. Among 210,000 or so clones, about 88% were seen once, and the ten largest hold about 6.6%. V was pared by 3 bases and J by 6 bases, with 10 bases of the junction left unmatched. CDR1 SGHTS and CDR2 YDEGEE come from the germline V gene. The CDR3 consists of 15 residues.

J is TRBJ1-2 and V is TRBV5-8; 8 bases match TRBD1. This TCR derives from a woman aged 40-49 years who had recovered from COVID-19. The sample was peripheral blood. For the CDR3, the DNA is TGTGCCAGCAGCTCGGGACAGGCCACCCTCGATGGCTACACCTTC. Protein sequence: CASSSGQATLDGYTF. The whole variable domain, remainder taken from reference TRBV5-8 and TRBJ1-2, is EAGVTQSPTHLIKTRGQQATLRCSPISGHTSVYWYQQALGLGLQFLLWYDEGEERNRGNFPPRFSGRQFPNYSSELNVNALELEDSALYLCASSSGQATLDGYTFGSGTRLTVV.